This note documents a single T cell receptor (beta chain) sequence. Other nucleotide sequences from this sample produce the same CDR3. The CDR3 sequence is 15 residues long. Trimming removed 1 base from V and 1 base from J, with 5 bases in between. Germline V gene data show CDR1 as SEHNR and CDR2 as FQNEAQ (reference sequence). The sample is drawn from a study of tumour-infiltrating T cells in Burkitt lymphoma. On the study more broadly: Productive clonality predicted overall and progression-free survival.

Some clones are missing from TCRdb's copy, which holds only in-frame ones; the method was immunoSEQ multiplex PCR. The sample yields about 9,200 clones, approximately 56% seen once. The receptor was derived from a human donor with diffuse large B-cell lymphoma. V usage is TRBV7-9 and J usage is TRBJ2-6, with unresolved D. Source material: tumor tissue. CDR3 amino acids: CASSLDSSGANVLTF. The CDR3 coding sequence is TGTGCCAGCAGCTTAGACAGTTCTGGGGCCAACGTCCTGACTTTC.